This TCR beta chain emerged from a study of Ad26.COV2.S vaccination and SARS-CoV-2 variants. Study-wide context: Donor was in the COV1001 Ad26.COV2.S trial arm. Administration of Ad26.COV2.S was intramuscular, either once or twice 56 days apart.

This clone was recorded a few times. The germline V gene encodes CDR1 SGHVS and CDR2 FNYEAQ. This CDR3 comprises 14 residues. V was shortened by 3 bases and J by 6 bases, with 13 bases between the two germline ends. Treatment of the sample: roughly 19 received Ad26.COV2.S at low or high dose, single or two shots; about five received placebo; per-sample allocation not given. Specimens were obtained on day 63 following the first vaccine or placebo injection. In Boston, the donor was an adult between 18-55 years of age. The data were produced by immunoSEQ multiplex PCR, yet TCRdb's version contains in-frame clones alone and is incomplete. Of hundreds of thousands of clones listed, roughly 89% were seen once; the top ten hold roughly 2.5%.

Sequenced material: peripheral blood, taken in a trial of Ad26.COV2.S vaccine versus placebo. The sequence derives from a person aged 18 to 59 who received the Ad26.COV2.S COVID-19 vaccine or a placebo. This chain links TRBV7-6 with TRBJ2-3, with D perhaps matching TRBD2 (6 bases). CDR3 nucleotide sequence: TGTGCCAGCAGCTTGGGACTGAGGCCGGATACGCAGTATTTT. As protein: CASSLGLRPDTQYF.